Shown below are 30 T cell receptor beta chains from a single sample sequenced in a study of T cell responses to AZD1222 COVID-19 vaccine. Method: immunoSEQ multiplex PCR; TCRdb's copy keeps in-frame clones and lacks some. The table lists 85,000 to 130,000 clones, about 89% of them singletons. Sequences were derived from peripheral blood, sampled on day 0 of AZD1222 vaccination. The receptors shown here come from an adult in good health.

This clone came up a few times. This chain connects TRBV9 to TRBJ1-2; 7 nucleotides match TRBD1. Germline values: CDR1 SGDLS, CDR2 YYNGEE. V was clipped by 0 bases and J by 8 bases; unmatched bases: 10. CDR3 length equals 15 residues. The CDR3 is CASSVGQGSARGYTF. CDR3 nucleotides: TGTGCCAGCAGCGTAGGACAGGGATCTGCAAGGGGCTACACCTTC.

The CDR3 coding sequence is TGTGCCAGCAGTTACGTCGGGACAGCACAAGAGACCCAGTACTTC. Amino acids: CASSYVGTAQETQYF. The chain carries TRBV6-5 and TRBJ2-5; the match to TRBD1 covers 7 bases. With 2 bases clipped from V and 2 bases from J, the junction kept 5 bases outside the gene matches. CDR3 length: 15 amino acids. The germline CDR1 and CDR2 sequences are MNHEY and SVGAGI.

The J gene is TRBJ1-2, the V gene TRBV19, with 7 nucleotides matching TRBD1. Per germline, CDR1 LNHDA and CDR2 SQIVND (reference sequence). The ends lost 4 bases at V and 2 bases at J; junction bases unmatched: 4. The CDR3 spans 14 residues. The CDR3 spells CASSNRDSNYGYTF. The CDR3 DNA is TGTGCCAGTAGTAACAGGGACAGCAACTATGGCTACACCTTC.

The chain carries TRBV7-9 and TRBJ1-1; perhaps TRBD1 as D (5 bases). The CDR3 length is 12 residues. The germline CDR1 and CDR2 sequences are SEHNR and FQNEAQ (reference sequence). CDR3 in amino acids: CALDSQNTEAFF. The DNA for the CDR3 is TGTGCGCTAGACAGTCAGAACACTGAAGCTTTCTTT.

The chain's CDR3 is CSASDGIMSPLHF. As DNA, the CDR3 is TGCAGTGCTAGTGACGGCATCATGTCACCCCTCCACTTT. The chain couples TRBV20-1 to TRBJ1-6; D is ambiguous. The CDR3 has 13 amino acids. The V end was cut by 3 bases, the J end by 10 bases, with 13 bases between. The germline CDR1 and CDR2 sequences are DFQATT and SNEGSKA (reference sequence).

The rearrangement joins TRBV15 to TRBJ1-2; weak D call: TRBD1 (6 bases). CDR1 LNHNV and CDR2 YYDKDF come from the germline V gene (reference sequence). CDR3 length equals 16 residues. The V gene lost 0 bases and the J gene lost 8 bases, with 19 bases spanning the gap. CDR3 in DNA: TGTGCCACCAGCAGAGATGTTGGGGGGCGGTCTAGAGGCTACACCTTC. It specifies CATSRDVGGRSRGYTF.

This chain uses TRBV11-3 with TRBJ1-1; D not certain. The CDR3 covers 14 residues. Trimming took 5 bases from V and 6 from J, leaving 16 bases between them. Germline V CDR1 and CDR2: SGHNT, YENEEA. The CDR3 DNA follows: TGTGCCAGCAGCGCGATAACTACTCGTGCTGAAGCTTTCTTT. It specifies CASSAITTRAEAFF.

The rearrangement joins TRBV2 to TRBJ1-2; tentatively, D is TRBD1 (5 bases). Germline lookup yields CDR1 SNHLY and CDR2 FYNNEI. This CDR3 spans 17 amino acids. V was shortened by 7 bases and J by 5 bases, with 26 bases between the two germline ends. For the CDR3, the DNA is TGTGCCAGCAATCGGGAGAGGCGGAGGGGATTGGATTATGGCTACACCTTC. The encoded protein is CASNRERRRGLDYGYTF.

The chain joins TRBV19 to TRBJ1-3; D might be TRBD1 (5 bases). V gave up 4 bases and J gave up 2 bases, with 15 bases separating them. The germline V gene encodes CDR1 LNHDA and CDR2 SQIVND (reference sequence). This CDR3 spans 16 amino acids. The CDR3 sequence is CASSNGRVVPGNTIYF. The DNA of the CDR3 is TGTGCCAGTAGTAATGGCAGGGTGGTTCCTGGAAACACCATATATTTT. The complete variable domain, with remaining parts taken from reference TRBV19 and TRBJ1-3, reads DGGITQSPKYLFRKEGQNVTLSCEQNLNHDAMYWYRQDPGQGLRLIYYSQIVNDFQKGDIAEGYSVSREKKESFPLTVTSAQKNPTAFYLCASSNGRVVPGNTIYFGEGSWLTVV.

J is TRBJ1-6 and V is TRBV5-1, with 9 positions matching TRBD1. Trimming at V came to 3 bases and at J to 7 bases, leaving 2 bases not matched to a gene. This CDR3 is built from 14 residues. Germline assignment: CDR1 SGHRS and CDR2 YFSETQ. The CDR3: CASSWTGVNSPLHF. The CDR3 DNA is TGCGCCAGCAGCTGGACAGGGGTAAATTCACCCCTCCACTTT.

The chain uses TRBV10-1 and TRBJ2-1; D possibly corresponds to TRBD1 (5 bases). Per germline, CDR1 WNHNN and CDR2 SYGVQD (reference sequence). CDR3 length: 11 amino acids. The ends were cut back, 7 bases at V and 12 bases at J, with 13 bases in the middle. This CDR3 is CASIRGWWQFF. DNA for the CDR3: TGCGCCAGCATTAGGGGCTGGTGGCAGTTCTTC.

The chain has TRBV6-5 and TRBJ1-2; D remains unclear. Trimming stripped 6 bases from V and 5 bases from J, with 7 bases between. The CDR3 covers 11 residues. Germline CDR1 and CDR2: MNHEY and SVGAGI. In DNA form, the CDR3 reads TGTGCCAGCAGCGATTCGTATGGCTACACCTTC. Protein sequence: CASSDSYGYTF.

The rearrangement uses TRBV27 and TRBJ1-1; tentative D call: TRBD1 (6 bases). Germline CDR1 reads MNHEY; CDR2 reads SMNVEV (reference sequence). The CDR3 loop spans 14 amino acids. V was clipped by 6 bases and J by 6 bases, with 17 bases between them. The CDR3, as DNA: TGTGCCAGCAGGCCATACAGGGAGGAGGCTGAAGCTTTCTTT. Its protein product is CASRPYREEAEAFF.

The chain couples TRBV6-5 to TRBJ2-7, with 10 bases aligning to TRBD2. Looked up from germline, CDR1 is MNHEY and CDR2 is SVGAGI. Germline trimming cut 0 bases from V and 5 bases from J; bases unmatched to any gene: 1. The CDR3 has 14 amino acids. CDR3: CASSYSLAGHEQYF. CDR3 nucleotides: TGTGCCAGCAGTTACTCACTAGCGGGACACGAGCAGTACTTC.

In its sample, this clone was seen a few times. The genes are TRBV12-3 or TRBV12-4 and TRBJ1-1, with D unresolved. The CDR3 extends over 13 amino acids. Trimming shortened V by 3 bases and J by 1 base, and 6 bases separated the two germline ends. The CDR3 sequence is CASSLIRNTEAFF. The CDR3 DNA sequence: TGTGCCAGCAGTTTGATTAGGAACACTGAAGCTTTCTTT.

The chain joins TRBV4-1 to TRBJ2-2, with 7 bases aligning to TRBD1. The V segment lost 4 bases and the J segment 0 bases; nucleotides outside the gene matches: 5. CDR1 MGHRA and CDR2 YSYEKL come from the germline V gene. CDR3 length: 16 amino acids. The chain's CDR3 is CASSRRTGPNTGELFF. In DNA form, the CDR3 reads TGCGCCAGCAGCCGACGGACAGGACCGAACACCGGGGAGCTGTTTTTT.

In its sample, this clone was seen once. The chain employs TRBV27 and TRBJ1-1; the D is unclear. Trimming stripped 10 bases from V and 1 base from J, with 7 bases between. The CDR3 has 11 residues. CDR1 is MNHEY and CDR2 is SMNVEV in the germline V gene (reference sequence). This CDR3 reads CATETNTEAFF. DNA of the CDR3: TGTGCCACCGAAACGAACACTGAAGCTTTCTTT.

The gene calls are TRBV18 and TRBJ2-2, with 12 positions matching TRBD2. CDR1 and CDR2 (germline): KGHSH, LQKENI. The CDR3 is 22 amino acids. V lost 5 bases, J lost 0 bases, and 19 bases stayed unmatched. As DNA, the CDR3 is TGTGCCAGCTCATCCCGACAGTCAGCTCTAGCGGGAGGGCCCCCGAACACCGGGGAGCTGTTTTTT. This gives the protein CASSSRQSALAGGPPNTGELFF.

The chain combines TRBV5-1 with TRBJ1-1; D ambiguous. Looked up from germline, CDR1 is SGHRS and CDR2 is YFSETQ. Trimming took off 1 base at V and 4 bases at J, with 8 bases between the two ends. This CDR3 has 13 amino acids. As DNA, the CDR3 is TGCGCCAGCAGCTTGCGGGAGCTCACTGAAGCTTTCTTT. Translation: CASSLRELTEAFF.

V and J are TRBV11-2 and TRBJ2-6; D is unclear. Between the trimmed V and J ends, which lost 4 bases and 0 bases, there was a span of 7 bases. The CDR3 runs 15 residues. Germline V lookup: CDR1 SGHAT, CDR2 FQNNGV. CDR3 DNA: TGTGCCAGCAGCTGGGCAGACTCTGGGGCCAACGTCCTGACTTTC. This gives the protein CASSWADSGANVLTF.

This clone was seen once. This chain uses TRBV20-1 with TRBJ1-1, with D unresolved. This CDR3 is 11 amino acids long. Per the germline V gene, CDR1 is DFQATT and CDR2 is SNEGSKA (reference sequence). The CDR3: CRGYGNTEAFF. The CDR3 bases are TGCAGGGGCTATGGGAACACTGAAGCTTTCTTT.

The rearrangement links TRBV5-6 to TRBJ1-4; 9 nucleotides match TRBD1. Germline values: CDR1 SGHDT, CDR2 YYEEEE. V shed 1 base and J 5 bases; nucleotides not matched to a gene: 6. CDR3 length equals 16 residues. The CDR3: CASSLRSGQGNEKLFF. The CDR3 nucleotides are TGTGCCAGCAGCTTGCGATCGGGACAGGGAAATGAAAAACTGTTTTTT. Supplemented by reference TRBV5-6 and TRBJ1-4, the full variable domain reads DAGVTQSPTHLIKTRGQQVTLRCSPKSGHDTVSWYQQALGQGPQFIFQYYEEEERQRGNFPDRFSGHQFPNYSSELNVNALLLGDSALYLCASSLRSGQGNEKLFFGSGTQLSVL.

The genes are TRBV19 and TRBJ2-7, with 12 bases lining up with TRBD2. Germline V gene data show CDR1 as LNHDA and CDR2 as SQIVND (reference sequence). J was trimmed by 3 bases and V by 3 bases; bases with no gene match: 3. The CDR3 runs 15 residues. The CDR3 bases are TGTGCCAGTAGTATTCTAGCGGGAGGGGACTACGAGCAGTACTTC. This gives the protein CASSILAGGDYEQYF.

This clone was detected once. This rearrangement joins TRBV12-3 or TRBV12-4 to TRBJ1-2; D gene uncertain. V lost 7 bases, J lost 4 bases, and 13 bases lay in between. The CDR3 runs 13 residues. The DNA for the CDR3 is TGTGCCAGCAACGCGGGCCTTCTCTATGGCTACACCTTC. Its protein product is CASNAGLLYGYTF.

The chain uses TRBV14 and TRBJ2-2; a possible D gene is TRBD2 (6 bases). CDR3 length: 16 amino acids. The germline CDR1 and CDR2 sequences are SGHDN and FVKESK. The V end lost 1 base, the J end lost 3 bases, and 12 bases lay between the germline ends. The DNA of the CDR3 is TGTGCCAGCAGCCAAGTAACTAGCTCTTACACCGGGGAGCTGTTTTTT. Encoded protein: CASSQVTSSYTGELFF.

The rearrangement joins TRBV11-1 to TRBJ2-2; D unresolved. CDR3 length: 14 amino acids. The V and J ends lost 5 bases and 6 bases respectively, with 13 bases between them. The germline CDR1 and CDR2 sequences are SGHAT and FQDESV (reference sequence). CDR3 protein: CASSPALAAGELFF. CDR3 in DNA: TGTGCCAGCAGCCCCGCGCTTGCGGCCGGGGAGCTGTTTTTT.

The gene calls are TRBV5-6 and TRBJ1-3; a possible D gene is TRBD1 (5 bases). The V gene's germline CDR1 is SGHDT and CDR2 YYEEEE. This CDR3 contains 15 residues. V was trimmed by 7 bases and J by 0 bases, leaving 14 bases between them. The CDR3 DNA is TGTGCCAGCTCATCTTCTAGGGGCTCTGGAAACACCATATATTTT. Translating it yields CASSSSRGSGNTIYF.

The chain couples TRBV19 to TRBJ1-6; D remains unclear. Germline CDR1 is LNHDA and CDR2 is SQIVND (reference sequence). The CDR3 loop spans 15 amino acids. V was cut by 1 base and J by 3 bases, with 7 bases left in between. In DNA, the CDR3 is TGTGCCAGTAGTATAGGGGAAAACTATAATTCACCCCTCCACTTT. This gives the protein CASSIGENYNSPLHF.

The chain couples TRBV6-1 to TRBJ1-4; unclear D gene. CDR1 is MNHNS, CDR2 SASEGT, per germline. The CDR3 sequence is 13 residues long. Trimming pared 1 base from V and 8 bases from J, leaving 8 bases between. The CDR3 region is CASSEGRGEKLFF. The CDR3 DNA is TGTGCCAGCAGTGAAGGGAGAGGAGAAAAACTGTTTTTT.

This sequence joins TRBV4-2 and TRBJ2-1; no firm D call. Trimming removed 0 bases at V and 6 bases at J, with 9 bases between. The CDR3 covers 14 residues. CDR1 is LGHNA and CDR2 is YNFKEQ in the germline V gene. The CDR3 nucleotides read TGTGCCAGCAGCCAAGAGAGGAGCGTCAATGAGCAGTTCTTC. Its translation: CASSQERSVNEQFF.